This TCR beta chain was captured by sequencing in a study of shared T cell receptors in the human thymus. TCRdb's copy holds only in-frame clones and misses some; the assay was immunoSEQ multiplex PCR. The table shows over 650,000 clones, with about 90% occurring only once. Trimming shortened V by 2 bases and J by 8 bases, and 15 bases separated the two germline ends. The CDR3 loop spans 15 amino acids. Germline CDR1 reads SGHTA; CDR2 reads FQGTGA. The same sample was also used in a study of human thymus T cells. That study reports: Congenital heart defects were the reason for the corrective surgery that the donors, healthy Finnish infants, were having. Obtained as resections during corrective heart surgery, the thymus tissue was then studied. Thymic and blood repertoires appeared to carry a bias in their V and J gene usage.

Material for sequencing was thymocytes. The TCR originated in a boy in the first two years of life with a congenital heart defect. The chain has TRBV7-3 and TRBJ2-2; D is perhaps TRBD2 (6 bases). CDR3 region: CASSLVGGEGGELFF. CDR3 nucleotides: TGTGCCAGCAGCTTAGTAGGAGGGGAAGGGGGGGAGCTGTTTTTT.